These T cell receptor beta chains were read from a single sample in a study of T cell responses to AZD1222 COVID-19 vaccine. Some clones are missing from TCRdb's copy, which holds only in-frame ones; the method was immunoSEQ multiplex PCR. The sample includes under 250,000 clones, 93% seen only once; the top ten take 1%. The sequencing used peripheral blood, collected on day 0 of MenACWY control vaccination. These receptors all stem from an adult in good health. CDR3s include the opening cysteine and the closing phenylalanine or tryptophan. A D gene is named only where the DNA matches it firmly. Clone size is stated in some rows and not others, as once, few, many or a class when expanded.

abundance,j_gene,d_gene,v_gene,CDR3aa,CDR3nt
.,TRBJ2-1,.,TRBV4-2,CASSTPWTYNEQFF,TGTGCCAGCAGCACCCCGTGGACTTACAATGAGCAGTTCTTC
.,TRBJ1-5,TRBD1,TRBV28,CASSLSGRGTYQPQHF,TGTGCCAGCAGTTTATCGGGCAGGGGGACATATCAGCCCCAGCATTTT
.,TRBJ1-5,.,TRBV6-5,CASSRGYSNQPQHF,TGTGCCAGCAGTCGGGGATATAGCAATCAGCCCCAGCATTTT
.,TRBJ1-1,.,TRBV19,CASTYMNTEAFF,TGTGCCAGTACCTATATGAACACTGAAGCTTTCTTT
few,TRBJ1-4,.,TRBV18,CASSRPGTWNEKLFF,TGTGCCAGCTCACGTCCCGGGACGTGGAATGAAAAACTGTTTTTT
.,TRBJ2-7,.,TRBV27,CASSLPAGVPYEQYF,TGTGCCAGCAGTTTACCCGCCGGGGTTCCCTACGAGCAGTACTTC
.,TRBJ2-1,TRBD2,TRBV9,CASSLGLAGSNEQFF,TGTGCCAGCAGCCTGGGACTAGCGGGATCAAATGAGCAGTTCTTC
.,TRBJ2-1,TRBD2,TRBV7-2,CASRQWTSGAYNEQFF,TGTGCCAGCAGGCAATGGACTAGCGGGGCGTACAATGAGCAGTTCTTC
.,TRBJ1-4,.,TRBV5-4,CASSLGMGMREKLFF,TGTGCCAGCAGCTTGGGGATGGGGATGCGAGAAAAACTGTTTTTT
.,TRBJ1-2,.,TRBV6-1,CASSQEYGYTF,TGTGCCAGCAGCCAAGAGTATGGCTACACCTTC
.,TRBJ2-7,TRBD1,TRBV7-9,CASSRQGYEQYF,TGTGCCAGCAGTCGACAGGGCTACGAGCAGTACTTC
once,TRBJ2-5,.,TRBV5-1,CASSREGTQYF,TGCGCCAGCAGCCGAGAGGGGACCCAGTACTTC
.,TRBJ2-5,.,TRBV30,CAWSGMETQYF,TGTGCCTGGAGTGGTATGGAGACCCAGTACTTC
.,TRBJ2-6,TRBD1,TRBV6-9,CASSYSKAPRGTGPSSGANVLTF,TGTGCCAGCAGTTATTCGAAGGCCCCCCGGGGGACAGGGCCTAGCTCTGGGGCCAACGTCCTGACTTTC
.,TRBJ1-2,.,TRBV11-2,CASSLDQGQSYGYTF,TGTGCCAGCAGCTTAGACCAGGGGCAGAGTTATGGCTACACCTTC
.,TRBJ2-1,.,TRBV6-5,CASSYSRSSYNEQFF,TGTGCCAGCAGTTACTCCCGGAGCTCCTACAATGAGCAGTTCTTC
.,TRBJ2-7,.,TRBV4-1,CASSPRQVTGYEQYF,TGCGCCAGCAGCCCTCGACAGGTAACGGGTTACGAGCAGTACTTC
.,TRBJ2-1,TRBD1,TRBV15,CATSVQGQFDEQFF,TGTGCCACCAGCGTACAGGGGCAATTCGATGAGCAGTTCTTC
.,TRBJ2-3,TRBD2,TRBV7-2,CASSSSGTRRITDTQYF,TGTGCCAGCAGCTCATCGGGGACTAGGAGGATCACAGATACGCAGTATTTT
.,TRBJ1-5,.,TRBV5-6,CASSFHLPGGQPQHF,TGTGCCAGCAGCTTCCACCTTCCGGGGGGCCAGCCCCAGCATTTT
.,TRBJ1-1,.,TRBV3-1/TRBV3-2,CASSQLGGLDTEAFF,TGTGCCAGCAGCCAACTTGGGGGGCTTGACACTGAAGCTTTCTTT
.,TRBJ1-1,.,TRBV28,CASSPGHMNTEAFF,TGTGCCAGCAGTCCGGGACATATGAACACTGAAGCTTTCTTT
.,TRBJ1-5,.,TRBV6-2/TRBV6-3,CASSRRLTGNSNQPQHF,TGTGCCAGCAGCCGACGTTTGACAGGAAATAGCAATCAGCCCCAGCATTTT
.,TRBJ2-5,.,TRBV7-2,CASASPETQYF,TGTGCCAGCGCGTCCCCGGAGACCCAGTACTTC
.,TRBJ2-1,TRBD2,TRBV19,CASRDLASGGVYNEQFF,TGTGCCAGTAGGGACCTCGCTAGCGGGGGGGTGTACAATGAGCAGTTCTTC
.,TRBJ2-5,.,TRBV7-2,CASSLGRAGGETQYF,TGTGCCAGCAGCTTAGGGCGGGCCGGAGGAGAGACCCAGTACTTC
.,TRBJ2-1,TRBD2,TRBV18,CASSLAGGRNEQFF,TGTGCCAGCTCACTAGCGGGGGGGCGTAATGAGCAGTTCTTC
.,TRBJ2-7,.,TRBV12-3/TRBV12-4,CASSLGRSYEQYF,TGTGCCAGCAGTTTAGGCAGATCCTACGAGCAGTACTTC
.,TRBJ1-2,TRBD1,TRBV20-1,CSARQGAGYTF,TGCAGTGCCCGACAGGGGGCTGGCTACACCTTC
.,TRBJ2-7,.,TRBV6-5,CASSYSLVGIYEQYF,TGTGCCAGCAGTTACTCTCTTGTGGGCATCTACGAGCAGTACTTC
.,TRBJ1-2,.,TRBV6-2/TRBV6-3,CASNPGQFDYGYTF,TGTGCCAGCAACCCCGGACAATTTGACTATGGCTACACCTTC
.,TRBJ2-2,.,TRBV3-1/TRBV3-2,CASSQRGPRNPGELFF,TGTGCCAGCAGCCAACGGGGGCCCCGTAATCCCGGGGAGCTGTTTTTT
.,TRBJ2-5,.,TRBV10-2,CASSEAWGLDQETQYF,TGCGCCAGCAGTGAGGCATGGGGACTGGACCAAGAGACCCAGTACTTC
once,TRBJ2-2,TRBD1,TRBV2,CASLRDRGPTGELFF,TGTGCCAGCCTTCGGGACAGGGGGCCCACCGGGGAGCTGTTTTTT
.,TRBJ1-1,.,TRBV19,CASRRLINTEAFF,TGTGCCAGTAGGAGGCTTATTAACACTGAAGCTTTCTTT
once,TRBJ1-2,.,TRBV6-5,CASSYEDRGGYGYTF,TGTGCCAGCAGTTACGAAGATCGGGGGGGCTATGGCTACACCTTC
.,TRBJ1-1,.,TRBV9,CASSVDAGLVTEAFF,TGTGCCAGCAGCGTAGATGCAGGGCTCGTCACTGAAGCTTTCTTT
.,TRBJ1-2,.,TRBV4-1,CASSQGHGGGNYGYTF,TGCGCCAGCAGCCAAGGACATGGAGGGGGTAACTATGGCTACACCTTC
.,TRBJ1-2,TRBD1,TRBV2,CASIRQGAGGYTF,TGTGCCAGCATACGACAGGGGGCCGGGGGCTACACCTTC
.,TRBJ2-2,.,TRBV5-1,CASSLTTGELFF,TGCGCCAGCAGCTTGACCACCGGGGAGCTGTTTTTT
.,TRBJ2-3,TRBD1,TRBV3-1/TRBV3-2,CASSQPLGTGGLASTDTQYF,TGTGCCAGCAGCCAACCTCTCGGGACAGGAGGGCTAGCCAGCACAGATACGCAGTATTTT
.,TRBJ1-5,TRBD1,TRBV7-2,CASSPGTGRWPQHF,TGTGCCAGCAGCCCAGGGACAGGGAGGTGGCCCCAGCATTTT